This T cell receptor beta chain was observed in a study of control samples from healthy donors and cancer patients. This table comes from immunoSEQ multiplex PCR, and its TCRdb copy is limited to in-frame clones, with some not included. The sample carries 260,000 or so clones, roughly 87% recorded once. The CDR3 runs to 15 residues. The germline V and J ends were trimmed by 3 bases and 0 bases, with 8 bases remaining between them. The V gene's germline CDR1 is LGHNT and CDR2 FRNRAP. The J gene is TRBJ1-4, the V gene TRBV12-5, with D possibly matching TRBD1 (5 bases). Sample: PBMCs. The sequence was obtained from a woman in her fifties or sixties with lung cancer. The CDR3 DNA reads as TGTGCTAGTGGTTTCCAGACAGCAACTAATGAAAAACTGTTTTTT. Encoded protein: CASGFQTATNEKLFF.